This TCR beta chain originates from a study of graft-versus-host responses after intestinal transplantation. Study details: Each of the recipients got a multivisceral, liver-intestinal, or isolated intestinal transplant. Anti-thymocyte globulin was used for induction in all recipients, who then took tacrolimus and steroids for approximately 3 years. Regarding the study as a whole: The study associated peak circulating GvH clone levels with early post-transplant HvG declines. GvH clones surfaced in recipient marrow, some emerging earlier in ileum or blood.

Points on this clone: No antigen is known for it.

The CDR3 is 14 amino acids. Germline CDR1 is SNHLY and CDR2 is FYNNEI. The V end was cut by 1 base, the J end by 0 bases, with 7 bases between. Clones were read by immunoSEQ multiplex PCR, and TCRdb kept only the in-frame ones, dropping some. The sample has roughly 120,000 clones, roughly 93% seen once; the top ten hold approximately 1%. The receptor comes from a human donor who was the organ donor for an intestinal transplant. The rearrangement links TRBV2 to TRBJ2-7, with a possible D match to TRBD2 (5 bases). This material consisted of unstimulated CD8+ T cells sorted from spleen or lymph node cells, taken before transplant. CDR3 sequence (DNA): TGTGCCAGCAGTGAAGGCGGGCACTCCTACGAGCAGTACTTC. Encoded protein: CASSEGGHSYEQYF.